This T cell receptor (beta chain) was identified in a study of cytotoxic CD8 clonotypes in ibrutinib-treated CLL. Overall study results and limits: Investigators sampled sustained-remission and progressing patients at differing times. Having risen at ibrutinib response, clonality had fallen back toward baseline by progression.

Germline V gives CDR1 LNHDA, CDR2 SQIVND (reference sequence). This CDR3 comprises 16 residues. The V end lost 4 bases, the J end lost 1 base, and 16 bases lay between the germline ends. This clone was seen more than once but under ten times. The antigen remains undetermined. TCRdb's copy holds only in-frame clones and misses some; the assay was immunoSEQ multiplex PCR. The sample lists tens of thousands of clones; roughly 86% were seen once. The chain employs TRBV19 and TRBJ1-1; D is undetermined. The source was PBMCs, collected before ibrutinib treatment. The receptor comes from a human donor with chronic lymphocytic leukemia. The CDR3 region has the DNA TGTGCCAGTAGTAGGGGATACGACACGACGAACACTGAAGCTTTCTTT. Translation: CASSRGYDTTNTEAFF.